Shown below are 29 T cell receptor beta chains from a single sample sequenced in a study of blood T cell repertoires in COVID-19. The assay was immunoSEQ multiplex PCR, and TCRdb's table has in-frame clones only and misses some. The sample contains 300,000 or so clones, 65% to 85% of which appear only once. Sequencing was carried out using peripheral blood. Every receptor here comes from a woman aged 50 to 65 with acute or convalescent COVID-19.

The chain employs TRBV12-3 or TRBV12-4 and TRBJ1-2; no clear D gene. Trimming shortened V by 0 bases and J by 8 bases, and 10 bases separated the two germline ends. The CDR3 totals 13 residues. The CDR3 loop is CASSLARLGGYTF. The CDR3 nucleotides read TGTGCCAGCAGTTTAGCGAGGTTAGGAGGCTACACCTTC.

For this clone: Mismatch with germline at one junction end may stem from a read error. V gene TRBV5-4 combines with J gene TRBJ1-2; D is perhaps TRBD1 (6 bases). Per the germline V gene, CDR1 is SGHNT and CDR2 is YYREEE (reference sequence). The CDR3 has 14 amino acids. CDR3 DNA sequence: TGTGCCAGCAGCTTGGACCGGCTAACAGGGAAAGGGGCCTTC. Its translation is CASSLDRLTGKGAF.

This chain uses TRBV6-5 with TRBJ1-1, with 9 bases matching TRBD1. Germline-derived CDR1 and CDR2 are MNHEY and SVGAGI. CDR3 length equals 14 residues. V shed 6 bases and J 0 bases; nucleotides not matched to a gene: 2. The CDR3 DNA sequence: TGTGCCAGCAGCCGGGACAGGGTGAACACTGAAGCTTTCTTT. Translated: CASSRDRVNTEAFF.

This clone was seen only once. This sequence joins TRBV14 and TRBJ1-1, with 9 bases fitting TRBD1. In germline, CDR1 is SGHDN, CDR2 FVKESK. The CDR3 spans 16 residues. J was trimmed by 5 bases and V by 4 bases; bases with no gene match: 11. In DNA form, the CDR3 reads TGTGCCAGCAGCCGATATCCGGGACAGGGAAATACTGAAGCTTTCTTT. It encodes CASSRYPGQGNTEAFF.

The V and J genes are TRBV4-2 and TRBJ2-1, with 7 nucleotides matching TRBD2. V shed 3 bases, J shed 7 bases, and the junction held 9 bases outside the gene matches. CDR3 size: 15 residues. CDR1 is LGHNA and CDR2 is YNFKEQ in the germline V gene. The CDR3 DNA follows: TGTGCCAGCAGCCAGCGAAGCGGGGACGCGAATGAGCAGTTCTTC. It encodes CASSQRSGDANEQFF.

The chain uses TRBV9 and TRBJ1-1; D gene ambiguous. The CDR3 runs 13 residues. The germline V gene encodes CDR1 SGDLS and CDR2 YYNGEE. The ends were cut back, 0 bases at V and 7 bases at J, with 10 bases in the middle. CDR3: CASSVGGIREAFF. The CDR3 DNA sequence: TGTGCCAGCAGCGTAGGAGGGATCCGTGAAGCTTTCTTT.

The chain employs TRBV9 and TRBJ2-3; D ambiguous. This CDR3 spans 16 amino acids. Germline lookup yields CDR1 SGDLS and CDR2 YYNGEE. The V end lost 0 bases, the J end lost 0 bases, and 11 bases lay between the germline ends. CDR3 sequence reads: CASSVARYASTDTQYF. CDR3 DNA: TGTGCCAGCAGCGTAGCTCGGTATGCTAGCACAGATACGCAGTATTTT.

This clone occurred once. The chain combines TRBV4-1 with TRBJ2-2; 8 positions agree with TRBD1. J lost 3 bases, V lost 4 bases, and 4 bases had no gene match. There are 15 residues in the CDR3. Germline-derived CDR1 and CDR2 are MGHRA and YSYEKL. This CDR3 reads CASSRQGPDTGELFF. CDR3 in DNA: TGCGCCAGCAGCCGACAGGGGCCCGACACCGGGGAGCTGTTTTTT.

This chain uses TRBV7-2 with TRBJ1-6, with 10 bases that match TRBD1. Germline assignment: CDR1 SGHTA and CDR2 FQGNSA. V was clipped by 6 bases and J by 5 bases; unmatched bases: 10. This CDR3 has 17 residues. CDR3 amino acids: CASSSDRGRLHNSPLHF. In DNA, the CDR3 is TGTGCCAGCAGTTCCGACAGGGGGCGGTTACATAATTCACCCCTCCACTTT.

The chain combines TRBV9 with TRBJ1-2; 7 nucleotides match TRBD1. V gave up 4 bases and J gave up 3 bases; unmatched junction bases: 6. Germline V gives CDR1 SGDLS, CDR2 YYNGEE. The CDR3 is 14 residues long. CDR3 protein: CASSKYQGDYGYTF. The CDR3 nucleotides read TGTGCCAGCAGCAAATACCAGGGGGACTATGGCTACACCTTC.

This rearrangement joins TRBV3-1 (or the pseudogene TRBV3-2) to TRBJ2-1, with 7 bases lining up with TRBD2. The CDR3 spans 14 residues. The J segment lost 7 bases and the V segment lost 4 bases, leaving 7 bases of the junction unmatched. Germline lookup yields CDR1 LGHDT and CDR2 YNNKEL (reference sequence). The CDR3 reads CASSPVRGGNEQFF. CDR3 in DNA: TGTGCCAGCAGCCCCGTGCGGGGAGGGAATGAGCAGTTCTTC.

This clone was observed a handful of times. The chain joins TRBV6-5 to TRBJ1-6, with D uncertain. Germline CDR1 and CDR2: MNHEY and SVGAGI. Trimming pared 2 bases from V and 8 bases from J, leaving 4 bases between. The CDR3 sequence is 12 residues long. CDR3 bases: TGTGCCAGCAGTTACCGCGATTCACCCCTCCACTTT. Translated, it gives CASSYRDSPLHF.

The CDR3 coding sequence is TGTGCCAGCAGCTTCGTAACAGGTCCTAACTATGGCTACACCTTC. Protein: CASSFVTGPNYGYTF. This chain links TRBV7-2 with TRBJ1-2; D might be TRBD1 (5 bases). The germline V gene has CDR1 SGHTA and CDR2 FQGNSA. V lost 3 bases and J lost 0, with 11 bases in between. The CDR3 extends over 15 amino acids.

CDR3: CASSEAGFSGNTIYF. The CDR3 DNA is TGTGCCAGCAGTGAGGCAGGCTTCTCTGGAAACACCATATATTTT. The V and J genes are TRBV2 and TRBJ1-3; D is unresolved. The germline V gene encodes CDR1 SNHLY and CDR2 FYNNEI. The CDR3 has 15 amino acids. Between the trimmed V and J ends, which lost 3 bases and 0 bases, there was a span of 9 bases.

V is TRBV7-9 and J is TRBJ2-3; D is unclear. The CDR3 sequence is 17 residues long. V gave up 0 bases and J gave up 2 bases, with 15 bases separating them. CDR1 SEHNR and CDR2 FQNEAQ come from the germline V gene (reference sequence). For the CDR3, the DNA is TGTGCCAGCAGCTTAGCCCGCGATTGGCAGGACACAGATACGCAGTATTTT. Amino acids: CASSLARDWQDTDTQYF.

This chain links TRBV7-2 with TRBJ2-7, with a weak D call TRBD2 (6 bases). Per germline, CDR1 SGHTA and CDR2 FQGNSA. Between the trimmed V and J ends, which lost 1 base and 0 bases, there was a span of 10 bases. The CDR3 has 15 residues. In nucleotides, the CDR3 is TGTGCCAGCAGCTTAGGTTCTAGCGCCTCCTACGAGCAGTACTTC. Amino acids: CASSLGSSASYEQYF.

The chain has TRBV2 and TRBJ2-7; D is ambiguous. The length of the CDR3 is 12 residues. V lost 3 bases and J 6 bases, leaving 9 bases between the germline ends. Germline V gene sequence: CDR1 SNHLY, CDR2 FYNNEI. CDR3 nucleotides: TGTGCCAGCAGTGACCACTCGGGCGAGCAGTACTTC. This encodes CASSDHSGEQYF.

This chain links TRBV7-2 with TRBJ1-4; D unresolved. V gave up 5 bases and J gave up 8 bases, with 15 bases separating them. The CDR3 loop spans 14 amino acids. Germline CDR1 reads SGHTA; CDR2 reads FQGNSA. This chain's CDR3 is CASSPQAAGEKLFF. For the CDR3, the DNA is TGTGCCAGCAGCCCTCAGGCGGCGGGGGAAAAACTGTTTTTT.

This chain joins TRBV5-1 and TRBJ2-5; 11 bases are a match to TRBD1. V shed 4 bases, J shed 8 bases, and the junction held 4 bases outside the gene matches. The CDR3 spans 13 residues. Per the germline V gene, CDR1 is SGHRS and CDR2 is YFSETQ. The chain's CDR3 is CASSPGTGGTQYF. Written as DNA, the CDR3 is TGCGCCAGCAGCCCCGGGACAGGGGGAACCCAGTACTTC.

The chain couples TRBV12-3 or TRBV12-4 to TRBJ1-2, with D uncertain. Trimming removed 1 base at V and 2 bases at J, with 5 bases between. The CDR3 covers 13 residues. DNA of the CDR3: TGTGCCAGCAGTTTAGGGAGGAACTATGGCTACACCTTC. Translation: CASSLGRNYGYTF.

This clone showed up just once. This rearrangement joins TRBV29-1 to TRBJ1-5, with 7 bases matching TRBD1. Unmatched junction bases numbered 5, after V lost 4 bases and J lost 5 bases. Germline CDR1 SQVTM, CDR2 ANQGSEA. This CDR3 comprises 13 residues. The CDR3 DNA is TGCAGCGTTGGACGGACAGGAGATCAGCCCCAGCATTTT. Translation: CSVGRTGDQPQHF. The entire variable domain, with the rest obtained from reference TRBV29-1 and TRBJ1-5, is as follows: SAVISQKPSRDICQRGTSLTIQCQVDSQVTMMFWYRQQPGQSLTLIATANQGSEATYESGFVIDKFPISRPNLTFSTLTVSNMSPEDSSIYLCSVGRTGDQPQHFGDGTRLSIL.

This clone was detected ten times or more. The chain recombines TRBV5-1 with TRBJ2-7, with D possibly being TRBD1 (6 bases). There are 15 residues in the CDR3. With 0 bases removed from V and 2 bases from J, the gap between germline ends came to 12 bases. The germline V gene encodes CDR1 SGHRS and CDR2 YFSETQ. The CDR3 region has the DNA TGCGCCAGCAGCTTGGAACTCAACAGGGCCTACGAGCAGTACTTC. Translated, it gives CASSLELNRAYEQYF.

CDR3 DNA: TGTGCCAGCAGCCTTCTCGGGGGTGGGGCTGAAGCTTTCTTT. Its protein is CASSLLGGGAEAFF. The gene calls are TRBV3-1 (or the pseudogene TRBV3-2) and TRBJ1-1; D is perhaps TRBD1 (5 bases). Deletions cut 4 bases from V and 6 bases from J, with 15 bases between. Germline V gene lookup returns CDR1 LGHDT and CDR2 YNNKEL (reference sequence). CDR3 length: 14 residues.

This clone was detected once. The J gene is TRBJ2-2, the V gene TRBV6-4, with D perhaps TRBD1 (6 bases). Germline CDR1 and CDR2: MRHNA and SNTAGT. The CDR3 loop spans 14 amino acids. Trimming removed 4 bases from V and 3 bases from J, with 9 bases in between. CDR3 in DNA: TGTGCCAGCAGTGTGGACAGCGACACCGGGGAGCTGTTTTTT. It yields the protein CASSVDSDTGELFF.

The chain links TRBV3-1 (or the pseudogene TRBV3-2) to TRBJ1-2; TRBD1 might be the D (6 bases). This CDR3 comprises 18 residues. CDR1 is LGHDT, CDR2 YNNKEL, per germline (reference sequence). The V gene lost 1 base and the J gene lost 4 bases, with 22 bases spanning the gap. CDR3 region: CASSQGGTSPTGRYGYTF. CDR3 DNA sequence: TGTGCCAGCAGCCAAGGAGGGACATCTCCCACCGGGCGCTATGGCTACACCTTC.

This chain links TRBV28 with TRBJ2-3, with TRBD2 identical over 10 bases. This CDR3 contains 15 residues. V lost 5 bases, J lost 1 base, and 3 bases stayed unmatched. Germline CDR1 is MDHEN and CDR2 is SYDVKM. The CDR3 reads CASSKAGGRTDTQYF. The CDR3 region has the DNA TGTGCCAGCAGTAAAGCGGGGGGGCGCACAGATACGCAGTATTTT.

Here the CDR3 reads CAITSAGTGSTYGYTF. The CDR3 bases are TGTGCCATCACTTCAGCCGGGACAGGGTCTACCTATGGCTACACCTTC. This chain uses TRBV10-3 with TRBJ1-2; 9 bases line up with TRBD1. Germline CDR1 ENHRY, CDR2 SYGVKD. Trimming removed 7 bases from V and 4 bases from J; junction bases left unmatched: 13. This CDR3 is built from 16 residues.

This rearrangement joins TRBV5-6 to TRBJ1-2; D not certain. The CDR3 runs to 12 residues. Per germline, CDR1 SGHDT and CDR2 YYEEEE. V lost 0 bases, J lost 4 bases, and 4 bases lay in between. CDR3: CASSLARYGYTF. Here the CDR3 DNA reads TGTGCCAGCAGCTTGGCTCGCTATGGCTACACCTTC.

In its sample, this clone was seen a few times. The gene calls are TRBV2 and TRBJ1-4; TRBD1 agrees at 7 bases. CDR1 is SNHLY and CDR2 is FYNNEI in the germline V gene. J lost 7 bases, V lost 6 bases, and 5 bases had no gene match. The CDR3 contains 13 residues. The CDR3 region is CASRDRLGEKLFF. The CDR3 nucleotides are TGTGCCAGCAGGGACAGGCTTGGTGAAAAACTGTTTTTT.